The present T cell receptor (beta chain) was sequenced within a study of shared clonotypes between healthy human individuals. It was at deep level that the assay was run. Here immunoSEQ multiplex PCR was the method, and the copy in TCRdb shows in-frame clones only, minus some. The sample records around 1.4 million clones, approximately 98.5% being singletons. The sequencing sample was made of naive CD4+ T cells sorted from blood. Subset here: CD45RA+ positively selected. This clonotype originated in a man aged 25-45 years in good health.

The CDR3 region has the DNA TGTGCCAGCAGCTTAGAACAGGGGGCGTGGAACACTGAAGCTTTCTTT. It encodes CASSLEQGAWNTEAFF. This chain uses TRBV7-9 with TRBJ1-1, with 9 bases lining up with TRBD1. The germline V gene has CDR1 SEHNR and CDR2 FQNEAQ (reference sequence). CDR3 size: 16 residues. V lost 1 base, J lost 1 base, and 4 bases stayed unmatched.